This TCR beta chain was identified in a study of molecular identifiers for immune sequencing clone quantification. Study results and caveats: Barcode collisions between identical TCR molecules could shrink estimates of highly expanded clone sizes.

The CDR3 runs 16 residues. The V gene lost 1 base and the J gene lost 2 bases, with 13 bases spanning the gap. The V gene's germline CDR1 is LNHDA and CDR2 SQIVND (reference sequence). Notes on this clonotype: Its antigen is unknown. With a much larger clone just one base away, this may be a read error.

TCRdb itself ran the PCR reads through MiXCR, one entry per CDR3 protein. The sample records about half a million distinct CDR3 sequences, approximately 25% being singletons. The sample was naive CD8+ T cells from blood, with Jurkat cell RNA spiked in. The subset here: FACS-sorted CD8+CD4-CCR7+CD45RA+ naive T cells. The chain has TRBV19 and TRBJ2-3, with D perhaps TRBD1 or TRBD2 (6 bases each). The origin of this receptor is a human donor in good health. Some libraries in this study had Jurkat cell RNA spiked in. CDR3 sequence: CASSIGLVGATDTQYF. In DNA form, the CDR3 reads TGTGCCAGTAGTATAGGACTAGTGGGGGCCACAGATACGCAGTATTTT.